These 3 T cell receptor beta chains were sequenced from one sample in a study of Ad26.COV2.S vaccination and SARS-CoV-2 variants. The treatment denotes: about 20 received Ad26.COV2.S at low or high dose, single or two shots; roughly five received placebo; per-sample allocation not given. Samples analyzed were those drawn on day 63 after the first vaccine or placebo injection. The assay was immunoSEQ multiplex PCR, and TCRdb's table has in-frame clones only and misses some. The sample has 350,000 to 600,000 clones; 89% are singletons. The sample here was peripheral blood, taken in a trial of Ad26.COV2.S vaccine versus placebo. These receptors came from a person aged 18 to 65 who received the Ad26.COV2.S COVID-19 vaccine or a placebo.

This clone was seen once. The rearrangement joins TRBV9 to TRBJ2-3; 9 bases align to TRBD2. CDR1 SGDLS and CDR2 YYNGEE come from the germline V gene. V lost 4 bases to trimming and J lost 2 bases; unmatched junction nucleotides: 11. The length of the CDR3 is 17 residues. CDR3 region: CASSPGGSGSSTDTQYF. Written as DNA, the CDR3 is TGTGCCAGCAGCCCCGGCGGTAGCGGGAGTTCCACAGATACGCAGTATTTT.

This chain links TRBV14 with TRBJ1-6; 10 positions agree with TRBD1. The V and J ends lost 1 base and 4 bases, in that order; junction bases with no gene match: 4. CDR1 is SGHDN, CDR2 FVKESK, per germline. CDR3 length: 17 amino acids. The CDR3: CASSQGQGAGYNSPLHF. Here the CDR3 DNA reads TGTGCCAGCAGCCAAGGACAGGGGGCTGGATATAATTCACCCCTCCACTTT.

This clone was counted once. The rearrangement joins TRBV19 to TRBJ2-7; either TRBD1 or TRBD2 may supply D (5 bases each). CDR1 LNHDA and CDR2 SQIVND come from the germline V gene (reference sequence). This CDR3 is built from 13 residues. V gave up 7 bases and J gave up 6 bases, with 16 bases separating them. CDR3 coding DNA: TGTGCCAGTACCCCGGGACGCCGCGGCGAGCAGTACTTC. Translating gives CASTPGRRGEQYF.